The present TCR beta chain was sequenced within a study of blood T cell repertoires in COVID-19. Across the study: COVID-19 samples from acute and convalescent phases originated in the United States, Italy and Spain. T cells, B-cell-depleted T cells, or PBMCs supplied cDNA or gDNA.

V was clipped by 6 bases and J by 3 bases, with 24 bases between them. Germline V gives CDR1 MDHEN, CDR2 SYDVKM. The CDR3 is 18 residues long. Clones were read by immunoSEQ multiplex PCR, and TCRdb kept only the in-frame ones, dropping some. The sample consists of 250,000 to 300,000 clones, approximately 91% of them appearing once. The chain combines TRBV28 with TRBJ2-1, with TRBD2 as a possible D gene (6 bases). The clonotype originates from a woman aged 55 to 70 with acute or convalescent COVID-19. Sequenced sample: peripheral blood. The CDR3 DNA reads as TGTGCCAGCAGGTGGGCCGTTGCGGGACCCAAGCTCTACAATGAGCAGTTCTTC. Translated: CASRWAVAGPKLYNEQFF. The whole variable domain, filled in from reference TRBV28 and TRBJ2-1, reads DVKVTQSSRYLVKRTGEKVFLECVQDMDHENMFWYRQDPGLGLRLIYFSYDVKMKEKGDIPEGYSVSREKKERFSLILESASTNQTSMYLCASRWAVAGPKLYNEQFFGPGTRLTVL.